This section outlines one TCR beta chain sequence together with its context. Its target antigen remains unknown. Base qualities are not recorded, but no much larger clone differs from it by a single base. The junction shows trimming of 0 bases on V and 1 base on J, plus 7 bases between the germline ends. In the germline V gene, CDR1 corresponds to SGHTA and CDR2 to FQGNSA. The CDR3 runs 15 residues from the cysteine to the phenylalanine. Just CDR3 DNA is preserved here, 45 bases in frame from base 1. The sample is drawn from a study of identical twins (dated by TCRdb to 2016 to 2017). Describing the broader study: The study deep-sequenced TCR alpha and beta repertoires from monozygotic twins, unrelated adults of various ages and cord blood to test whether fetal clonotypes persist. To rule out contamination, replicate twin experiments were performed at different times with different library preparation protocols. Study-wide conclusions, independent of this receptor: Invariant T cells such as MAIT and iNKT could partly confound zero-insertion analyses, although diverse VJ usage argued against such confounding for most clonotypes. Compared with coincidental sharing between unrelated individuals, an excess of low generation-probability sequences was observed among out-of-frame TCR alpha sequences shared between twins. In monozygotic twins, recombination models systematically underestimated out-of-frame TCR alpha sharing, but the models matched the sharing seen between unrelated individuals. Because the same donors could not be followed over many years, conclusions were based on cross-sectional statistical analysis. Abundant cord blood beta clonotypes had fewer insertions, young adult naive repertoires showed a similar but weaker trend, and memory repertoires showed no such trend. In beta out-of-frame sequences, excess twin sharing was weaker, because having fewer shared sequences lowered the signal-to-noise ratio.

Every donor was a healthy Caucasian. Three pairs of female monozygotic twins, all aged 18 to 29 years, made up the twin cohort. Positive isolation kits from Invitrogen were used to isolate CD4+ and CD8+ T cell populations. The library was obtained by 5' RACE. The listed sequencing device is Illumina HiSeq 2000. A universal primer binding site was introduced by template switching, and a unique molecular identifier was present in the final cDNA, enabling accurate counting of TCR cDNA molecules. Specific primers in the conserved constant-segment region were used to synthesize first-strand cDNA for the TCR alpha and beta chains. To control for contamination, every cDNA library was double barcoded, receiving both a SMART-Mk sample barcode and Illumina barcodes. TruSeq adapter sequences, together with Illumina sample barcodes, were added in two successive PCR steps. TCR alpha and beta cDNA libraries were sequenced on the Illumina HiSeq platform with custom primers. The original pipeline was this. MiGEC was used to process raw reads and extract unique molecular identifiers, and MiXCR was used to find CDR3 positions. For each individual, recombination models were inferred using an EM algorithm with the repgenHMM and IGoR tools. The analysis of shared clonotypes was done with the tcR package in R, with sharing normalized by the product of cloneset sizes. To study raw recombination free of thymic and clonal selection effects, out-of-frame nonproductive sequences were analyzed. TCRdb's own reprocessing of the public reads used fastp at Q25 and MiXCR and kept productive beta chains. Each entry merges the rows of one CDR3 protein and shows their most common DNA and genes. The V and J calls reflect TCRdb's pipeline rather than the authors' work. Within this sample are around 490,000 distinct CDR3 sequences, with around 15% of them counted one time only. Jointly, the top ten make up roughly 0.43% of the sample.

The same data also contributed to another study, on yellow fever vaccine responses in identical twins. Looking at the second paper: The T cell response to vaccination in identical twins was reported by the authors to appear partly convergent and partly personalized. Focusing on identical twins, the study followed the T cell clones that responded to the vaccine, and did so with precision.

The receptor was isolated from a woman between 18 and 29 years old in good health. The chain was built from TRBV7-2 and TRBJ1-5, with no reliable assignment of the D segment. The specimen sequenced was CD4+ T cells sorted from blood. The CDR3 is CASSLALGSNQPQHF. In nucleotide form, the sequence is TGTGCCAGCAGCTTAGCGCTGGGGAGCAATCAGCCCCAGCATTTT.